This T cell receptor beta chain was identified during a study of shared clonotypes between healthy human individuals. General study findings and limits: Non-shared clonotypes had lower generation probabilities than those shared by all four donors.

Regarding this clone: Antigen: not known.

Germline CDR1 is MGHDK and CDR2 is SYGVNS. This CDR3 is 16 amino acids long. V shed 1 base and J 6 bases; nucleotides not matched to a gene: 7. Terminally differentiated effector memory CD45RA+ cells were excluded from the naive CD8 cells, which were CD45RO-negative and positively selected for CCR7. TCRdb keeps only in-frame clones here, not all; method: immunoSEQ multiplex PCR. Of millions of clones in the sample, around 96% were seen once. Sequencing used naive CD8+ T cells sorted from blood. This TCR came from a man aged 18 to 30 in good health. The chain joins TRBV25-1 to TRBJ1-2; 11 bases agree with TRBD1. CDR3 DNA: TGTGCCAGCAGTGAATCCTGGGGACAGGGGGACGATGGCTACACCTTC. Amino acids: CASSESWGQGDDGYTF.